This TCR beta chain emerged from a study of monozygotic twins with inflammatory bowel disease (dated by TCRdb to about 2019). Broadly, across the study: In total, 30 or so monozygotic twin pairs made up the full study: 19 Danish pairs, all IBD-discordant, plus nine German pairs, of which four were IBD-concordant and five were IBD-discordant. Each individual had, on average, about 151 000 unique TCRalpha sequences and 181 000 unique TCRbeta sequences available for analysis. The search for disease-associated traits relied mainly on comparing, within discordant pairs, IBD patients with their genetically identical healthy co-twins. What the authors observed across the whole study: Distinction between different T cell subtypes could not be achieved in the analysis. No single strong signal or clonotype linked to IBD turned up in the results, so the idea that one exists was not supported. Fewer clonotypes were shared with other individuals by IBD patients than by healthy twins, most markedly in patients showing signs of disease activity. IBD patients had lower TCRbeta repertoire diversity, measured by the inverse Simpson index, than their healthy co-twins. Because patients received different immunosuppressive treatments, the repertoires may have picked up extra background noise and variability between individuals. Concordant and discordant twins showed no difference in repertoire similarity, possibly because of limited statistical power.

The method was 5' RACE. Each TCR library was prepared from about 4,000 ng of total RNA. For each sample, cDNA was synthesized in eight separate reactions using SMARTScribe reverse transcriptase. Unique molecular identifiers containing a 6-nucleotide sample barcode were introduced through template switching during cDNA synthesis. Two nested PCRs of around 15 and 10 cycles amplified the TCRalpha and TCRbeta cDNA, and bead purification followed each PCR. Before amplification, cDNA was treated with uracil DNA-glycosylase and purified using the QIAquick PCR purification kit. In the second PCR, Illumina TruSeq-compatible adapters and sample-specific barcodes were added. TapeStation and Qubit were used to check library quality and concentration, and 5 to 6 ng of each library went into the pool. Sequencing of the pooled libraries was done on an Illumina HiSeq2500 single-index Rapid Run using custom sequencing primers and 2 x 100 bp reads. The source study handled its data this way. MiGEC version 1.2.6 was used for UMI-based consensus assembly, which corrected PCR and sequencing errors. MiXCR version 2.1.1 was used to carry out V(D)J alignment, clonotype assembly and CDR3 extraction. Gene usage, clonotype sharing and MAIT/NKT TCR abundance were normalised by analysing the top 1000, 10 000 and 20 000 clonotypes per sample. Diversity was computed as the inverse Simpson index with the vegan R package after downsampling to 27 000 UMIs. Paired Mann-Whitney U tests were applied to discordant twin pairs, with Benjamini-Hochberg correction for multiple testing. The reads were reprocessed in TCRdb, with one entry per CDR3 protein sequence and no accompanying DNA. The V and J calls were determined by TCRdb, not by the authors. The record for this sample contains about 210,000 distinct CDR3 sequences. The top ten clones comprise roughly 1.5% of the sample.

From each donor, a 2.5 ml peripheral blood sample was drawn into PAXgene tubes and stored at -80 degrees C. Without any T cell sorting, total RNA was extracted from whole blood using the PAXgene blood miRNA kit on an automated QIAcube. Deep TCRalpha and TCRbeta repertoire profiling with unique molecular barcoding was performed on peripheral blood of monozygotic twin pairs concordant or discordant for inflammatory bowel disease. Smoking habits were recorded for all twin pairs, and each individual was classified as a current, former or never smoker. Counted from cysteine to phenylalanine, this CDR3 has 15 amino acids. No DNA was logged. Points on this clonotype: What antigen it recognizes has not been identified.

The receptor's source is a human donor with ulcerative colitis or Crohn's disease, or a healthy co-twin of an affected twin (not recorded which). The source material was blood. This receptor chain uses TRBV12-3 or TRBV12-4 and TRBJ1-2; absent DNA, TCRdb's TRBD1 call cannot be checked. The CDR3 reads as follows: CASSGPRAVRYGYTF.